Shown below are 14 T cell receptor gamma chains from a single sample sequenced in a study of Vδ1+ human thymocytes. Study-wide findings and caveats: Highly polyclonal TRG and TRD repertoires with Gaussian CDR3 length distributions appeared in thymus.

The template was reverse-transcribed extracted RNA. The CDR3 regions were amplified by multiplex PCR from V-gene primers to a constant-region primer. TCRdb made new clone calls on the multiplex PCR reads using CATT. The sample gives about 36,000 gamma-chain clones, around 21% of which show up once; around 2% is in the top ten. These receptors have no identified antigens. The sequenced sample consisted of Vdelta1+ gamma-delta thymocytes from the thymus. Noted subset: FACS-sorted CD3+ TCRalphabeta- TCRVdelta1+ TCRVdelta2- thymocytes. These TCRs come from a girl in the first two years of life who had congenital heart surgery.

This clone has just a few counts. The rearrangement joins TRGV2 to TRGJ1 or TRGJ2. Germline V lookup: CDR1 EGSNGY, CDR2 YDSYNSKV. The V and J ends lost 5 bases and 9 bases, in that order; junction bases with no gene match: 4. This CDR3 comprises 10 residues. The CDR3 region is CATWGRKKLF. The CDR3 DNA reads TGTGCCACCTGGGGCCGTAAGAAACTCTTT.

In regard to this clone: The identical CDR3 is also encoded by other nucleotide sequences in the sample. The chain is built from TRGV8 and TRGJ1 or TRGJ2. With 2 bases clipped from V and 0 bases from J, the junction kept 4 bases outside the gene matches. Per germline, CDR1 VENAVY and CDR2 YDSYNSRV. The CDR3 runs to 14 residues. The CDR3 sequence: CATWDTPNYYKKLF. As DNA, the CDR3 is TGTGCCACCTGGGATACGCCGAATTATTATAAGAAACTCTTT.

The chain links TRGV2 to TRGJ1 or TRGJ2. Germline V CDR1 and CDR2: EGSNGY, YDSYNSKV. The length of the CDR3 is 13 residues. The trim removed 5 bases at V and 6 bases at J, leaving 10 bases unmatched. The CDR3 DNA is TGTGCCACCTGGGCTCCCCGGGGTTATAAGAAACTCTTT. Translating it yields CATWAPRGYKKLF.

This rearrangement joins TRGV2 to TRGJP2. V shed 0 bases, J shed 0 bases, and the junction held 7 bases outside the gene matches. Germline CDR1 reads EGSNGY; CDR2 reads YDSYNSKV. The CDR3 contains 17 residues. CDR3 nucleotides: TGTGCCACCTGGGACGGGCCCCCCCATAGTAGTGATTGGATCAAGACGTTT. Its protein product is CATWDGPPHSSDWIKTF.

In this sample, this clone turned up a few times. This chain connects TRGV9 to TRGJ1 or TRGJ2. The V gene end was trimmed by 2 bases and the J gene end by 0 bases; junction bases not matched to a gene: 4. Germline V CDR1 and CDR2: GITISATS, ISYDGTV (reference sequence). CDR3 length: 14 amino acids. The CDR3 DNA follows: TGTGCCTTGTGGGAGGCAACGAATTATTATAAGAAACTCTTT. It codes for CALWEATNYYKKLF.

There are a few counts of this clone. The rearrangement uses TRGV4 and TRGJ1 or TRGJ2. The CDR3 sequence is 14 residues long. Germline CDR1 EGSTGY, CDR2 YDSYTSSV. V shed 4 bases, J shed 5 bases, and the junction held 11 bases outside the gene matches. The CDR3 nucleotides are TGTGCCACCTGGGACAGCTCATACAATTATAAGAAACTCTTT. It codes for CATWDSSYNYKKLF.

Notes on this clone: A single base separates this from a much larger clone, so it may be a read error. The gene calls are TRGV2 and TRGJP2. J was trimmed by 3 bases and V by 0 bases; bases with no gene match: 4. Germline CDR1 reads EGSNGY; CDR2 reads YDSYNSKV. The CDR3 has 15 amino acids. In nucleotides, the CDR3 is TGTGCCACCTGGGACGGGGTTGGTAGTGATTGGATCAAGACGTTT. Protein: CATWDGVGSDWIKTF.

The chain links TRGV5 to TRGJ1 or TRGJ2. CDR1 is VINAFY, CDR2 YDVSNSKD, per germline. The CDR3 has 15 residues. Unmatched junction bases numbered 8, after V lost 0 bases and J lost 3 bases. The CDR3 loop reads CATWDRPGPYYKKLF. CDR3 DNA: TGTGCCACCTGGGACAGGCCGGGACCTTATTATAAGAAACTCTTT.

This clone occurred a few times. The rearrangement joins TRGV2 to TRGJ1 or TRGJ2. V dropped 4 bases and J dropped 6; count of bases not matched to a gene: 12. CDR3 length: 14 amino acids. From germline, CDR1 is EGSNGY and CDR2 YDSYNSKV. The CDR3 loop reads CATWEQWKGYKKLF. The CDR3 DNA reads TGTGCCACCTGGGAACAGTGGAAGGGTTATAAGAAACTCTTT.

The genes are TRGV3 and TRGJ1 or TRGJ2. Germline-derived CDR1 and CDR2 are VTNTFY and YDVSTARD (reference sequence). The CDR3 spans 11 residues. With V trimmed by 1 base and J by 16 bases, 10 bases remained unmatched. CDR3 protein: CATWDSRFKLF. The CDR3 DNA reads TGTGCCACCTGGGACAGCCGTTTTAAGCTCTTT.

With regard to this clone: At the DNA level, this CDR3 is encoded by other sequences in the same sample as well. The rearrangement uses TRGV9 and TRGJP1. With V trimmed by 3 bases and J by 5 bases, 3 bases remained unmatched. CDR1 is GITISATS, CDR2 ISYDGTV, per germline (reference sequence). The CDR3 spans 13 residues. The CDR3 sequence: CALWESTGWFKIF. CDR3 nucleotide sequence: TGTGCCTTGTGGGAGAGTACTGGTTGGTTCAAGATATTT.

A few counts support this clone. This chain joins TRGV4 and TRGJ1 or TRGJ2. The germline V gene has CDR1 EGSTGY and CDR2 YDSYTSSV. CDR3 length: 12 residues. The trim removed 6 bases at V and 12 bases at J, leaving 14 bases unmatched. The CDR3 is CATWKLVVRKLF. The CDR3 DNA is TGTGCCACCTGGAAACTCGTCGTTCGGAAACTCTTT.

This clone was recorded a few times. Being one base from a much bigger clone, this may be a read error. The same CDR3 is also encoded by other DNA sequences in this sample. The chain recombines TRGV2 with TRGJ1 or TRGJ2. The CDR3 totals 14 residues. Losses at the gene ends were 0 bases for V and 2 bases for J; bases not matched to a gene: 4. CDR1 and CDR2 (germline): EGSNGY, YDSYNSKV. Written as DNA, the CDR3 is TGTGCCACCTGGGACGGGCCGTATTATTATAAGAAACTCTTT. It yields the protein CATWDGPYYYKKLF.

The sample holds a few counts of this clone. Other DNA sequences from this sample encode an identical CDR3 as well. V and J are TRGV9 and TRGJP2. Germline V gene sequence: CDR1 GITISATS, CDR2 ISYDGTV (reference sequence). The CDR3 covers 15 residues. Trimming cost V 1 base and J 1 base; bases outside gene matches: 3. The CDR3 protein is CALWEVVSSDWIKTF. CDR3 DNA: TGTGCCTTGTGGGAGGTCGTTAGTAGTGATTGGATCAAGACGTTT.